One TCR beta chain is described in this entry. The record originates from a study of blood T cell repertoires in COVID-19. Here immunoSEQ multiplex PCR was the method, and the copy in TCRdb shows in-frame clones only, minus some. Of some 100,000 clones listed, 65% to 90% were seen once; the top ten hold less than 3%. This CDR3 has 19 residues. Germline V lookup: CDR1 SGHTA, CDR2 FQGTGA. V was cut by 5 bases and J by 0 bases, with 23 bases left in between. The origin of this receptor is a woman aged 45-60 years who had recovered from COVID-19. Specimen: PBMCs or T cells enriched from blood (not recorded which). The V gene is TRBV7-3, the J gene TRBJ1-5; D is perhaps TRBD1 (6 bases). CDR3: CASSLGGGGTRNSNQPQHF. The CDR3 DNA reads TGTGCCAGCAGCCTTGGGGGAGGGGGTACGAGAAATAGCAATCAGCCCCAGCATTTT.